Detailed here is one TCR beta chain. CDR1 and CDR2 from the germline V gene are MNHEY and SVGAGI. The V segment lost 5 bases and the J segment 4 bases; nucleotides outside the gene matches: 7. The length of the CDR3 is 14 residues. The sample belongs to a study of CD8+ T cells in alopecia areata. Across the whole study: Each of the treated patients was given oral tofacitinib, 5 to 10 mg twice daily, for moderate-to-severe alopecia areata.

cDNA reverse transcribed from extracted RNA served as the sequencing template. Produced via immunoSEQ multiplex PCR; TCRdb's table is partial and in-frame only. The repertoire holds 61,000 or so clones, with almost 97% as singletons. V is TRBV6-5 and J is TRBJ2-5; 7 nucleotides line up with TRBD2. The receptor comes from a human donor with alopecia areata. The sequencing here drew on CD8+ T cells sorted from blood, taken at week 0. The chain's CDR3 is CASSELASGETQYF. The CDR3 nucleotides read TGTGCCAGCAGTGAACTAGCGTCCGGAGAGACCCAGTACTTC.